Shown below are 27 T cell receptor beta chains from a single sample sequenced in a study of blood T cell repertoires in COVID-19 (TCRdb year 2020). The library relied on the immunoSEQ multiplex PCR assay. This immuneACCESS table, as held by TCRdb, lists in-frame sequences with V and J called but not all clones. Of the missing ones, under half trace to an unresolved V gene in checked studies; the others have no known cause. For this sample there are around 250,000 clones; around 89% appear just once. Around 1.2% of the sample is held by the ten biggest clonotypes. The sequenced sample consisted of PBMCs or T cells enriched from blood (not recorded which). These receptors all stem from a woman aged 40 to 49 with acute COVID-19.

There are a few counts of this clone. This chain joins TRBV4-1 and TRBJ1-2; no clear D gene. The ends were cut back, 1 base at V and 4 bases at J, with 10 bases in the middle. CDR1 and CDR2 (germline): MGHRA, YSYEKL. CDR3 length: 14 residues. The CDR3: CASSQVAVSYGYTF. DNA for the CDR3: TGCGCCAGCAGCCAAGTCGCGGTTTCCTATGGCTACACCTTC.

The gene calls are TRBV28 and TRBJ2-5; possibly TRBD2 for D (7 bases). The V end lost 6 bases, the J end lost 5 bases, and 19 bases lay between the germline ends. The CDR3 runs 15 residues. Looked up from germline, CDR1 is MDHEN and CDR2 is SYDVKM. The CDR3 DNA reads TGTGCCAGCAGCCCTCTTGGGGGGGCTGTGGAGACCCAGTACTTC. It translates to CASSPLGGAVETQYF.

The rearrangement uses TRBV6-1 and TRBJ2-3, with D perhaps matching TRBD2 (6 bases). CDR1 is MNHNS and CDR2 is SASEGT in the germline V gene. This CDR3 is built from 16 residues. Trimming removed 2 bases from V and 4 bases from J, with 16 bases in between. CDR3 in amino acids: CASSEPDYPDADTQYF. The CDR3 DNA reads TGTGCCAGCAGTGAACCGGACTATCCAGACGCAGATACGCAGTATTTT.

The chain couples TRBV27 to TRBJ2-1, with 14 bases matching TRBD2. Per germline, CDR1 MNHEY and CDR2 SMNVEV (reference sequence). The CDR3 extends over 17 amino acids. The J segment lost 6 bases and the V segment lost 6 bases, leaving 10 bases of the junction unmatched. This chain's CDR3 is CASSQRLAGGRGNEQFF. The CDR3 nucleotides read TGTGCCAGCAGCCAAAGACTAGCGGGAGGGCGGGGCAATGAGCAGTTCTTC.

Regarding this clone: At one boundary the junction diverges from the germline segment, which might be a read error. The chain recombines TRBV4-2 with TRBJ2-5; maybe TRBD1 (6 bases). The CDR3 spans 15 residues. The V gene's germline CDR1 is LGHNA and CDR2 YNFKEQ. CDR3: CASSQEGLGQETQYF. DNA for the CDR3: TGTGCCAGCAGCCAAGAGGGGTTGGGACAAGAGACTCAGTACTTC.

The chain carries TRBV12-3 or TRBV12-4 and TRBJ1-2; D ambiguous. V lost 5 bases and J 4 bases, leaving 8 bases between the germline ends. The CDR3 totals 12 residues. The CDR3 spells CASSPEGYGYTF. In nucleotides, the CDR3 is TGTGCCAGCAGTCCTGAGGGCTATGGCTACACCTTC.

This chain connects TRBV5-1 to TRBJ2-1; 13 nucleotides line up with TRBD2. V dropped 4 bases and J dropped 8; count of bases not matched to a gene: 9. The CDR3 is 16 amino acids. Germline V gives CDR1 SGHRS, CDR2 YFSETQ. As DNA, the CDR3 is TGCGCCAGCAGCCCTCCGGGACTAGCGGGACAAGATGAGCAGTTCTTC. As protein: CASSPPGLAGQDEQFF.

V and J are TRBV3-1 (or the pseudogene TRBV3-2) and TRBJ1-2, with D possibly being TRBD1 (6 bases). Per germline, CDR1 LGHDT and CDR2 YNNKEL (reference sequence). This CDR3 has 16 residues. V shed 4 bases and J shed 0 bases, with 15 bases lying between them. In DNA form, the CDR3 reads TGTGCCAGCAGCCTCACCATGGACAGTACTAACTATGGCTACACCTTC. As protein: CASSLTMDSTNYGYTF.

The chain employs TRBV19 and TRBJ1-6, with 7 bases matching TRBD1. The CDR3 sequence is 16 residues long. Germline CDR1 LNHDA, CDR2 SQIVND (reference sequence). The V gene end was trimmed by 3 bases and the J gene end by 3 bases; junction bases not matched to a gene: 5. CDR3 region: CASSMGTANYNSPLHF. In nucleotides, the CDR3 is TGTGCCAGTAGTATGGGGACAGCCAACTATAATTCACCCCTCCACTTT.

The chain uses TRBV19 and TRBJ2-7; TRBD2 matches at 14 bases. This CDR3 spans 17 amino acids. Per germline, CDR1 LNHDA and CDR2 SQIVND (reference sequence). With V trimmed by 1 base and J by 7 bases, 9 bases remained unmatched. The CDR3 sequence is CASSIVGLAGEAREQYF. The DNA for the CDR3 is TGTGCCAGTAGTATAGTGGGACTAGCGGGAGAAGCGCGAGAGCAGTACTTC.

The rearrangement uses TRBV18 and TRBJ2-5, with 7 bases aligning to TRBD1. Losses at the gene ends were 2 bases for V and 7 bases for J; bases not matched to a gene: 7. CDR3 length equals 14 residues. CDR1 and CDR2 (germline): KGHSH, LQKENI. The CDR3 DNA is TGTGCCAGCTCACCAGGACAGGAAATGGGGACCCAGTACTTC. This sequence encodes CASSPGQEMGTQYF.

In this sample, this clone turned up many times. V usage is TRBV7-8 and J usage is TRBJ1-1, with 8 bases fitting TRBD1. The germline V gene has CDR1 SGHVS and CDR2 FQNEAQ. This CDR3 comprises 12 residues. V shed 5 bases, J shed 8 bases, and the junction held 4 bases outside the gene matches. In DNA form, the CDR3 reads TGTGCCAGCAGCGCTGGGGACAGGGAAGCTTTCTTT. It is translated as CASSAGDREAFF.

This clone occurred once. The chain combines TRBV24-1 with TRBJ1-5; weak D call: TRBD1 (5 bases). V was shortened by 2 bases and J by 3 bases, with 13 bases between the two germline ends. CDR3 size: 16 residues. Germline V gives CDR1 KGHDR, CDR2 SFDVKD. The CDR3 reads CATSDSGGSDNQPQHF. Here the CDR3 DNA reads TGTGCCACCAGTGATTCGGGGGGGAGCGACAATCAGCCCCAGCATTTT.

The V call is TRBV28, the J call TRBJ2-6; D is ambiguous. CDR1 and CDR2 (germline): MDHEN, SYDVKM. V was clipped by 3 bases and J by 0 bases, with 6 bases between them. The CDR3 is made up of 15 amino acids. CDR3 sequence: CASSFGRSGANVLTF. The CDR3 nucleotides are TGTGCCAGCAGTTTTGGCCGCTCTGGGGCCAACGTCCTGACTTTC.

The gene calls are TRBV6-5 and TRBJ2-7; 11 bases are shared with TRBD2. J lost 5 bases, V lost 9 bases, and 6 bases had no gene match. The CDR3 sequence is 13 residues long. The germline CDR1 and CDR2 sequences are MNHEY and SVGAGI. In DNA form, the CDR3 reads TGTGCCAGTGCACTAGCGGGAGTTGACGAGCAGTACTTC. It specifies CASALAGVDEQYF.

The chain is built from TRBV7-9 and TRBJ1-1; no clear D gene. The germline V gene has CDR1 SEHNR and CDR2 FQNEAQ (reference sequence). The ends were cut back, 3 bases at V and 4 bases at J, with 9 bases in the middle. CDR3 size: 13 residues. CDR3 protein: CASSFILGTEAFF. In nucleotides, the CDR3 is TGTGCCAGCAGCTTCATCCTCGGCACTGAAGCTTTCTTT.

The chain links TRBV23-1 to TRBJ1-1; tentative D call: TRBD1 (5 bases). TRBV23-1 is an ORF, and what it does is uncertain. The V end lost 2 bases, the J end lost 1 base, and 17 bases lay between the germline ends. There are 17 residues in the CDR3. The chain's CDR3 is CASSQHDLRDSNTEAFF. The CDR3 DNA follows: TGCGCCAGCAGTCAACACGACCTCAGGGACTCGAACACTGAAGCTTTCTTT.

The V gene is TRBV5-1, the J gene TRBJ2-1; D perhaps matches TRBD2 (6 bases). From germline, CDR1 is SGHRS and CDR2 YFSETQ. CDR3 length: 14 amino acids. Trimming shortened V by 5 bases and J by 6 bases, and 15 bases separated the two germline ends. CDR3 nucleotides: TGCGCCAGCAGTGGTGGGACTCTTGGCAATGAGCAGTTCTTC. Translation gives CASSGGTLGNEQFF.

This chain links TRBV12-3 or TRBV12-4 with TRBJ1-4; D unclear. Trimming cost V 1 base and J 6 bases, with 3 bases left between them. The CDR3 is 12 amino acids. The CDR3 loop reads CASSLGDEKLFF. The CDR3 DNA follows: TGTGCCAGCAGTTTAGGAGATGAAAAACTGTTTTTT.

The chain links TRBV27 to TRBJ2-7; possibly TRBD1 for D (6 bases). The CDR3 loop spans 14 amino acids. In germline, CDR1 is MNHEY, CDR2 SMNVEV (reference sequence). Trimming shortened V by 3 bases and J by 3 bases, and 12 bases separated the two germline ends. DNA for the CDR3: TGTGCCAGCAGTTTTATGGGGACACGCTACGAGCAGTACTTC. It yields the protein CASSFMGTRYEQYF.

The CDR3 reads CASSPLTSGRAGNEQFF. The CDR3 DNA sequence: TGCGCCAGCAGCCCCCTTACTAGCGGGAGGGCCGGGAATGAGCAGTTCTTC. V usage is TRBV5-1 and J usage is TRBJ2-1; 13 bases fit TRBD2. The CDR3 is 17 residues long. Germline-derived CDR1 and CDR2 are SGHRS and YFSETQ. Germline trimming cut 4 bases from V and 7 bases from J; bases unmatched to any gene: 11.

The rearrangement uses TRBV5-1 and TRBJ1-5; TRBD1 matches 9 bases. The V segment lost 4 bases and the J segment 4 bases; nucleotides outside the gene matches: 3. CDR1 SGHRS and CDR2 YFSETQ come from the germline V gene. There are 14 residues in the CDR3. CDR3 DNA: TGCGCCAGCAGCATGACAGGGGGGAATCAGCCCCAGCATTTT. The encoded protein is CASSMTGGNQPQHF.

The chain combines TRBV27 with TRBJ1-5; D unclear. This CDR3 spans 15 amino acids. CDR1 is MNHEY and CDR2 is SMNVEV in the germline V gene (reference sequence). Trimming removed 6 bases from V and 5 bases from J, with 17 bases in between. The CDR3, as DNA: TGTGCCAGCAGCCCCTGGCCCGCAGACTATCAGCCCCAGCATTTT. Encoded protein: CASSPWPADYQPQHF.

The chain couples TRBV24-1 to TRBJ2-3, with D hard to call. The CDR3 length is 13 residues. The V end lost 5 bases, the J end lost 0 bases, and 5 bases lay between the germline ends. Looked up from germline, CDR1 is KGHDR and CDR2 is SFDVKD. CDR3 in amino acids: CATSVRSTDTQYF. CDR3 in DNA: TGTGCCACCAGTGTCCGGAGCACAGATACGCAGTATTTT.

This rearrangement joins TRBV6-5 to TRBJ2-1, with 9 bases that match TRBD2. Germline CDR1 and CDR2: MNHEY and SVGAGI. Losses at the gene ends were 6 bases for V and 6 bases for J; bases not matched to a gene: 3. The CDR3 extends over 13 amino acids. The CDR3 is CASRLAGFNEQFF. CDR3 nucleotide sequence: TGTGCCAGCAGGCTAGCGGGATTCAATGAGCAGTTCTTC.

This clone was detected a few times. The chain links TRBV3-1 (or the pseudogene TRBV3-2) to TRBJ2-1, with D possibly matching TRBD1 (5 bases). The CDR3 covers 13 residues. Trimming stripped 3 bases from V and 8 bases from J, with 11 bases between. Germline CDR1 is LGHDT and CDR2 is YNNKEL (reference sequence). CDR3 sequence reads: CASSHLGEDEQFF. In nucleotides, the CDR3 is TGTGCCAGCAGCCATCTAGGGGAAGATGAGCAGTTCTTC.

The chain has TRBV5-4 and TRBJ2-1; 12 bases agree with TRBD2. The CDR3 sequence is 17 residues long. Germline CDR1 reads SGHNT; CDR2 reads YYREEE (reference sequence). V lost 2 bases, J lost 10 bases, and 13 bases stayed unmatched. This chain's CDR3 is CASSFASGLAGLKEQFF. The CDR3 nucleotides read TGTGCCAGCAGCTTTGCTAGCGGACTAGCGGGATTAAAGGAGCAGTTCTTC. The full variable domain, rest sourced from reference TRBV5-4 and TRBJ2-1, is ETGVTQSPTHLIKTRGQQVTLRCSSQSGHNTVSWYQQALGQGPQFIFQYYREEENGRGNFPPRFSGLQFPNYSSELNVNALELDDSALYLCASSFASGLAGLKEQFFGPGTRLTVL.